The text below deals with one T cell receptor beta chain. Its antigen is not known. V shed 6 bases, J shed 0 bases, and the junction held 9 bases outside the gene matches. Germline V gene lookup returns CDR1 MGHDK and CDR2 SYGVNS. The CDR3 has 17 residues. This record comes from a study of cytomegalovirus exposure and HLA in healthy donors. Whole-study context: Unique TCRs numbering around 85 million, obtained from HLA-typed donors, made up an early data release. Broader study findings: Most of the CMV-associated TCR beta chains (in a later analysis) appeared to be HLA-restricted. Presence/absence analyses assumed roughly uniform sequencing depth across donors, which may not hold.

Primers included in the PCR were 60 Vbeta and 13 Jbeta primers. TCRdb's copy holds only in-frame clones and misses some; the assay was immunoSEQ multiplex PCR. The sample carries about 120,000 clones, roughly 72% recorded once. The sequence was obtained from a man aged 35 to 55 in good health and CMV-seropositive. Sequencing was carried out using PBMCs. This chain links TRBV25-1 with TRBJ2-2, with 8 bases identical to TRBD2. The CDR3 loop is CASSGLAHRSNTGELFF. The CDR3 region has the DNA TGTGCCAGCAGCGGACTAGCCCACAGATCGAACACCGGGGAGCTGTTTTTT.